These 26 T cell receptor beta chains came from one sample sequenced in a study of T cells in Graves' hyperthyroidism and ophthalmopathy. Amplification yielded TCR beta CDR3 regions, with RNA transcripts as the source. Primed by the HTBI set, a first-round RT-PCR was run on the TCR CDR3. TCRdb passed the multiplex PCR reads through MiXCR, listing each CDR3 protein once. Of a few hundred thousand distinct CDR3 sequences listed, approximately 15% are singletons. The material sequenced was blood. The receptors shown here come from a woman in her 40s with Graves' ophthalmopathy.

V gene TRBV14 combines with J gene TRBJ1-3; D gene ambiguous. CDR1 and CDR2 (germline): SGHDN, FVKESK. The V end lost 6 bases, the J end lost 3 bases, and 9 bases lay between the germline ends. CDR3 length: 13 amino acids. CDR3 nucleotide sequence: TGTGCCAGCAGTCAGCCGCATGGAAACACCATATATTTT. This translates into CASSQPHGNTIYF.

This chain connects TRBV7-2 to TRBJ1-2, with D tentatively TRBD1 (5 bases). V dropped 2 bases and J dropped 4 bases, with 17 bases sitting between them. The germline gives CDR1 SGHTA, CDR2 FQGNSA. The CDR3 covers 16 residues. The CDR3 DNA reads TGTGCCAGCAGCTTACGACAGCCTGGACCCCTCTATGGCTACACCTTC. Protein sequence: CASSLRQPGPLYGYTF.

There are many counts of this clonotype. The V call is TRBV11-2, the J call TRBJ2-1; TRBD2 is a possible D gene (6 bases). The germline gives CDR1 SGHAT, CDR2 FQNNGV. This CDR3 contains 12 residues. The ends were cut back, 5 bases at V and 8 bases at J, with 10 bases in the middle. In DNA, the CDR3 is TGTGCCAGCAGCATTAGCGGCCATGAGCAGTTCTTC. It translates to CASSISGHEQFF.

This clonotype has more than one count but fewer than ten. V and J are TRBV27 and TRBJ2-1, with TRBD2 identical over 8 bases. V gave up 0 bases and J gave up 7 bases; unmatched junction bases: 8. This CDR3 is built from 16 residues. Germline CDR1 is MNHEY and CDR2 is SMNVEV (reference sequence). CDR3 nucleotide sequence: TGTGCCAGCAGTTTATCTCCGGGACTAGTCTGGAATGAGCAGTTCTTC. Its translation: CASSLSPGLVWNEQFF.

There are a few counts of this clonotype. The CDR3 protein is CASSFQGAANEKLFF. CDR3 DNA: TGCGCCAGCAGCTTCCAGGGGGCGGCTAATGAAAAACTGTTTTTT. The chain uses TRBV5-1 and TRBJ1-4; 8 bases are a match to TRBD1. CDR3 size: 15 residues. Germline V gene data show CDR1 as SGHRS and CDR2 as YFSETQ. V lost 2 bases to trimming and J lost 3 bases; unmatched junction nucleotides: 3.

This clonotype has just a few counts. In DNA, the CDR3 is TGTGCCAGCAGTTTCGACGGAGCCCAGTACTTC. Translating it yields CASSFDGAQYF. J is TRBJ2-5 and V is TRBV12-3 or TRBV12-4; D not resolved. CDR3 length: 11 residues. The V gene lost 3 bases and the J gene lost 9 bases, with 8 bases spanning the gap.

This clonotype came up a few times. The V gene is TRBV5-1, the J gene TRBJ2-1; 15 positions agree with TRBD2. Per the germline V gene, CDR1 is SGHRS and CDR2 is YFSETQ. V lost 4 bases and J lost 6; bases outside the gene matches: 8. The CDR3 loop spans 17 amino acids. DNA of the CDR3: TGCGCCAGCAGCCCCGGACTAGCGGGAGGGCTCCCCAATGAGCAGTTCTTC. Translated: CASSPGLAGGLPNEQFF. The full variable domain, rest sourced from reference TRBV5-1 and TRBJ2-1, is KAGVTQTPRYLIKTRGQQVTLSCSPISGHRSVSWYQQTPGQGLQFLFEYFSETQRNKGNFPGRFSGRQFSNSRSEMNVSTLELGDSALYLCASSPGLAGGLPNEQFFGPGTRLTVL.

This clonotype was detected only a few times. The CDR3 DNA reads TGCAGTGCTGCAGCTTGGGGGAACACCGGGGAGCTGTTTTTT. Protein product: CSAAAWGNTGELFF. V is TRBV20-1 and J is TRBJ2-2, with D hard to call. The V end was cut by 5 bases, the J end by 1 base, with 11 bases between. This CDR3 region has 14 residues. Germline CDR1 and CDR2: DFQATT and SNEGSKA (reference sequence).

This clonotype was detected ten times or more. The chain couples TRBV20-1 to TRBJ2-3, with 8 bases aligning to TRBD2. Germline trimming cut 3 bases from V and 1 base from J; bases unmatched to any gene: 3. The germline CDR1 and CDR2 sequences are DFQATT and SNEGSKA (reference sequence). This CDR3 comprises 14 residues. The DNA of the CDR3 is TGCAGTGCTAGTAGGCGGGAGGGCACAGATACGCAGTATTTT. The encoded protein is CSASRREGTDTQYF.

This clonotype was seen a handful of times. V gene TRBV3-1 combines with J gene TRBJ1-6; possible D gene TRBD1, 6 bases. In germline, CDR1 is LGHDT, CDR2 YNNKEL (reference sequence). The V and J ends lost 3 bases and 8 bases respectively, with 17 bases between them. This CDR3 is built from 16 residues. The CDR3 DNA reads TGTGCCAGCAGCCATGAAAACAGGGTTACGGATTCACCCCTCCACTTT. It encodes CASSHENRVTDSPLHF.

Points on this clonotype: Just one base apart from a much larger clone, this may be a read error. V gene TRBV28 combines with J gene TRBJ2-7; 10 bases map to TRBD2. Germline V CDR1 and CDR2: MDHEN, SYDVKM. Unmatched junction bases numbered 4, after V lost 5 bases and J lost 0 bases. The CDR3 length is 15 residues. In nucleotides, the CDR3 is TGTGCCAGCAGTACACTAGCGGGGATCTCCTACGAGCAGTACTTC. This encodes CASSTLAGISYEQYF.

This clonotype was picked up many times. V and J are TRBV19 and TRBJ1-5, with D unresolved. The CDR3 is 15 residues long. The germline gives CDR1 LNHDA, CDR2 SQIVND (reference sequence). The ends were cut back, 10 bases at V and 4 bases at J, with 20 bases in the middle. The CDR3 DNA reads TGTGCCACCGGAAGTTTGGGGTCTTTAAATCAGCCCCAGCATTTT. It yields the protein CATGSLGSLNQPQHF. Together with reference TRBV19 and TRBJ1-5, the CDR3 gives the full variable domain: DGGITQSPKYLFRKEGQNVTLSCEQNLNHDAMYWYRQDPGQGLRLIYYSQIVNDFQKGDIAEGYSVSREKKESFPLTVTSAQKNPTAFYLCATGSLGSLNQPQHFGDGTRLSIL.

This clonotype was detected only a few times. This chain links TRBV7-3 with TRBJ1-2; no definite D call. Germline V gives CDR1 SGHTA, CDR2 FQGTGA. The CDR3 is made up of 14 amino acids. V was pared by 5 bases and J by 5 bases, with 15 bases between. CDR3 in amino acids: CASSPGPNGYGYTF. The CDR3 coding sequence is TGTGCCAGCAGCCCAGGACCGAATGGATATGGCTACACCTTC.

The table lists this clonotype with many counts. This chain uses TRBV20-1 with TRBJ2-7, with D perhaps assigned TRBD1 or TRBD2 (5 bases each). Trimming removed 1 base from V and 5 bases from J, with 27 bases in between. Germline V lookup: CDR1 DFQATT, CDR2 SNEGSKA (reference sequence). The CDR3 totals 18 residues. CDR3 DNA sequence: TGCAGTGCTAGAGGCTGGCGCCCCCGGGGCAGGGTAGTCGACGAGCAGTACTTC. Its protein product is CSARGWRPRGRVVDEQYF.

This clonotype was recorded at least ten times. The V gene is TRBV7-9, the J gene TRBJ2-1, with 7 positions matching TRBD1. The CDR3 runs to 14 residues. V lost 1 base to trimming and J lost 4 bases; unmatched junction nucleotides: 1. Germline V gene lookup returns CDR1 SEHNR and CDR2 FQNEAQ (reference sequence). The CDR3 DNA follows: TGTGCCAGCAGCTTAGTACAGGGGTACAATGAGCAGTTCTTC. It specifies CASSLVQGYNEQFF.

This clonotype was found a few times. This rearrangement joins TRBV9 to TRBJ2-1; either TRBD1 or TRBD2 may fit D (6 bases each). CDR1 SGDLS and CDR2 YYNGEE come from the germline V gene. CDR3 length: 14 residues. Deletions cut 1 base from V and 4 bases from J, with 9 bases between. The DNA for the CDR3 is TGTGCCAGCAGCGTAAGGGGGGAGTACAATGAGCAGTTCTTC. It codes for CASSVRGEYNEQFF.

The rearrangement links TRBV28 to TRBJ2-5; 7 bases fit TRBD2. V was clipped by 10 bases and J by 5 bases; unmatched bases: 16. The germline gives CDR1 MDHEN, CDR2 SYDVKM. This CDR3 is built from 15 residues. CDR3 region: CATVVGPVGGETQYF. The DNA for the CDR3 is TGTGCCACCGTCGTGGGCCCGGTGGGAGGGGAGACCCAGTACTTC.

This clonotype has only a few counts. A single base separates this from a much larger clone, so it may be a read error. This chain joins TRBV2 and TRBJ1-2; D is uncertain. The germline V gene encodes CDR1 SNHLY and CDR2 FYNNEI. This CDR3 contains 15 residues. The CDR3 region is CTSSEALQNSYGYTF. In DNA, the CDR3 is TGTACCAGCAGTGAAGCGCTTCAGAATTCCTATGGCTACACCTTC.

In nucleotides, the CDR3 is TGCGCCAGCAGATCCGAACCGGGACTAGCGGGAGATTCTGTCTCAGATACGCAGTATTTT. Translation: CASRSEPGLAGDSVSDTQYF. The J gene is TRBJ2-3, the V gene TRBV5-1, with TRBD2 identical over 14 bases. Per the germline V gene, CDR1 is SGHRS and CDR2 is YFSETQ. The ends lost 5 bases at V and 4 bases at J; junction bases unmatched: 18. This CDR3 has 20 residues.

This clonotype was found many times. The rearrangement links TRBV28 to TRBJ2-3; 9 bases are shared with TRBD2. The CDR3 is 15 amino acids. J lost 7 bases, V lost 0 bases, and 5 bases had no gene match. Germline V gene sequence: CDR1 MDHEN, CDR2 SYDVKM. The CDR3 is CASSLWREGHYTQYF. DNA for the CDR3: TGTGCCAGCAGTTTATGGCGGGAGGGCCATTATACGCAGTATTTT.

This clonotype was picked up many times. This sequence joins TRBV11-2 and TRBJ2-5; D unclear. Looked up from germline, CDR1 is SGHAT and CDR2 is FQNNGV. CDR3 length equals 16 residues. The V end was cut by 0 bases, the J end by 13 bases, with 24 bases between. The CDR3 here is CASSLDLPATSYDRYF. As DNA, the CDR3 is TGTGCCAGCAGCTTAGATCTTCCAGCTACTTCGTATGACCGGTACTTC.

The sample holds many counts of this clonotype. The chain couples TRBV7-3 to TRBJ2-1; no reliable D call. Germline V lookup: CDR1 SGHTA, CDR2 FQGTGA. The CDR3 extends over 12 amino acids. V lost 4 bases and J 5 bases, leaving 6 bases between the germline ends. The CDR3 bases are TGTGCCAGCAGCTCCAATAACAATGAGCAGTTCTTC. Protein sequence: CASSSNNNEQFF.

Ten or more counts support this clonotype. J is TRBJ2-5 and V is TRBV18; D is perhaps TRBD2 (6 bases). V dropped 0 bases and J dropped 7 bases, with 15 bases sitting between them. Germline-derived CDR1 and CDR2 are KGHSH and LQKENI. The CDR3 length is 15 residues. CDR3 in amino acids: CASSPPASAPGTQYF. CDR3 coding DNA: TGTGCCAGCTCACCACCGGCTAGCGCTCCAGGGACCCAGTACTTC.

The count of this clonotype is one. The rearrangement joins TRBV27 to TRBJ1-3; D is ambiguous. The CDR3 is 12 residues long. The V end lost 8 bases, the J end lost 3 bases, and 8 bases lay between the germline ends. Germline CDR1 reads MNHEY; CDR2 reads SMNVEV (reference sequence). The CDR3 DNA is TGTGCCAGCGGACGCGTTGGAAACACCATATATTTT. This translates into CASGRVGNTIYF.

This chain joins TRBV5-1 and TRBJ2-5, with TRBD2 as a possible D gene (5 bases). This CDR3 contains 14 residues. Deletions cut 1 base from V and 5 bases from J, with 12 bases between. Germline loops: CDR1 SGHRS, CDR2 YFSETQ. The CDR3 loop reads CASSLFAGRETQYF. In DNA, the CDR3 is TGCGCCAGCAGCTTGTTTGCGGGTCGGGAGACCCAGTACTTC.

V usage is TRBV6-5 and J usage is TRBJ1-5; no reliable D call. The CDR3 loop spans 15 amino acids. Trimming removed 3 bases at V and 6 bases at J, with 15 bases between. Per germline, CDR1 MNHEY and CDR2 SVGAGI. The chain's CDR3 is CASSYGKHSGQPQHF. CDR3 nucleotide sequence: TGTGCCAGCAGTTATGGGAAACACTCGGGTCAGCCCCAGCATTTT.